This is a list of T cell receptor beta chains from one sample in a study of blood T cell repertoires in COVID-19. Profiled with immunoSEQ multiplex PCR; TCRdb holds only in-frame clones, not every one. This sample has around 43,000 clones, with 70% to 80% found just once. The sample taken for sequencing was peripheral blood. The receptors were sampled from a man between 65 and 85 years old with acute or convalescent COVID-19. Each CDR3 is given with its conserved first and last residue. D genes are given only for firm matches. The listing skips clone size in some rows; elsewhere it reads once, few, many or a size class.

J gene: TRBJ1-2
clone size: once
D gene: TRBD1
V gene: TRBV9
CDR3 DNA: TGTGCCAGCAGCGCCCAAACAGGGGGCGGACTAGGCTACACCTTC
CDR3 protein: CASSAQTGGGLGYTF

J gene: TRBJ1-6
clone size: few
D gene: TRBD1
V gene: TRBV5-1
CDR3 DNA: TGCGCCAGCAGCTTGAACCCCAGGGGGTTAGAATGGGCCTATAATTCACCCCTCCACTTT
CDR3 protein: CASSLNPRGLEWAYNSPLHF

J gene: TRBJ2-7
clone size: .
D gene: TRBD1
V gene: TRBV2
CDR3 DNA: TGTGCCAGCAGTGACCAGAGCCAGGGGGCCTACGAGCAGTACTTC
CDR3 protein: CASSDQSQGAYEQYF

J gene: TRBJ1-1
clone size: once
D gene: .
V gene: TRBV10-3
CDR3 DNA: TGTGCCATCGGGCGGGCAGAGGGCACTGAAGCTTTCTTT
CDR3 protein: CAIGRAEGTEAFF

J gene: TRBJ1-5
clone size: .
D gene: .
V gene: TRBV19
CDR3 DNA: TGTGCCAGTAGCACCGTTTCGGGGGGCAGGCAGCCCCAGCATTTT
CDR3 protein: CASSTVSGGRQPQHF

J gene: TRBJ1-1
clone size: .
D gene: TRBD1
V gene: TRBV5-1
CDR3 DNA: TGCGCCAGCAGCTTGGCCCTGGATGGGACAGGCCGGCAGAACACTGAAGCTTTCTTT
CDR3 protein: CASSLALDGTGRQNTEAFF

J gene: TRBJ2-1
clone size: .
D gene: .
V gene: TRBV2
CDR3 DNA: TGTGCCAGCAGTGGGGGTGGTGGGACACACAATGAGCAGTTCTTC
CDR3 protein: CASSGGGGTHNEQFF

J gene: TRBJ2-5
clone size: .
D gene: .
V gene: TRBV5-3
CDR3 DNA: TGTGCCAGAAGCTTGTCCCGGGACAAGAAAGAGACCCAGTACTTC
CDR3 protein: CARSLSRDKKETQYF

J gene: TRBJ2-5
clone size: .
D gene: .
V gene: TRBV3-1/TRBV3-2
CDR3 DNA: TGTGCCAGCAGCCAATCAGGCAACCAAGAGACCCAGTACTTC
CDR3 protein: CASSQSGNQETQYF

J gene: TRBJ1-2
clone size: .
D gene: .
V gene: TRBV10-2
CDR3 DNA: TGCGCCAGCAGTGACAGGGCGCATGGCTACACCTTC
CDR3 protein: CASSDRAHGYTF

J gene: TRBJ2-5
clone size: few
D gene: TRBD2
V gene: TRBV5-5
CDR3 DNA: TGTGCCAGCAGCAAACTAGCGGTGCAAGAGACCCAGTACTTC
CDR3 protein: CASSKLAVQETQYF

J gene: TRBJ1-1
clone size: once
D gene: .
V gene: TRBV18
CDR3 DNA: TGTGCCAGCTCACCATCCGCAGGCTACACTGAAGCTTTCTTT
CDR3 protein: CASSPSAGYTEAFF

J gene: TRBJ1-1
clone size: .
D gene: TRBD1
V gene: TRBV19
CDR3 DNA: TGTGCCAGTAGTTTAAGACAGGGGGCAACTGAAGCTTTCTTT
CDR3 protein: CASSLRQGATEAFF

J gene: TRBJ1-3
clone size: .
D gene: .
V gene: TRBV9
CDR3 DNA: TGTGCCAGCAGCGTAGATAGGAGGTCCTCTGGAAACACCATATATTTT
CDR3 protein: CASSVDRRSSGNTIYF

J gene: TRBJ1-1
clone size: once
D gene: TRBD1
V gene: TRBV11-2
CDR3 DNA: TGTGCCAGCAGCTTACCTAGACAGGGGCTGAACACTGAAGCTTTCTTT
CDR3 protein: CASSLPRQGLNTEAFF

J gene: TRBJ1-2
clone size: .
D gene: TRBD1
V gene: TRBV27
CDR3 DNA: TGTGCCAGCAGTGACAGGGGAACGAGCTATGGCTACACCTTC
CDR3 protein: CASSDRGTSYGYTF

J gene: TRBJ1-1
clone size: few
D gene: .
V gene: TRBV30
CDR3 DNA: TGTGCCTGGAGTGTAGGGCAGGGGAGGAACACTGAAGCTTTCTTT
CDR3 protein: CAWSVGQGRNTEAFF

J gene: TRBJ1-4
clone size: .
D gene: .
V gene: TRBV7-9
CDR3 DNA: TGTGCCAGCAGCTTAGGAGGGACAAGGGATAATGAAAAACTGTTTTTT
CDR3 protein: CASSLGGTRDNEKLFF

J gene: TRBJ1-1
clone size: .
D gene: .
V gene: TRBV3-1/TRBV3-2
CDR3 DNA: TGTGCCAGCAGCCAAACCCGGGGAGGCACTGAAGCTTTCTTT
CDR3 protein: CASSQTRGGTEAFF

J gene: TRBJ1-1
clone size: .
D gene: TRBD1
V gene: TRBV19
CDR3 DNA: TGTGCCAGTAAGGGACAGGGGTTTTTGGACACTGAAGCTTTCTTT
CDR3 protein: CASKGQGFLDTEAFF

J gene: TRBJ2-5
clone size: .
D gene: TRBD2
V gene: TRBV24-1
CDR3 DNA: TGTGCCACCAGTGCGGGGGGAGAGACCCAGTACTTC
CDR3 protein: CATSAGGETQYF

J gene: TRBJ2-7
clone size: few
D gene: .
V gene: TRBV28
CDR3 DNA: TGTGCCAGCAGTGAGCGCGCAGGGGCCACCGAGCAGTACTTC
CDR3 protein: CASSERAGATEQYF

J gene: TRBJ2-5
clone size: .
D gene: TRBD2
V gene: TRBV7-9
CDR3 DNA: TGTGCCAGCAGCTCCACTAGCGGGGGGGCCTTTGAGACCCAGTACTTC
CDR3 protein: CASSSTSGGAFETQYF

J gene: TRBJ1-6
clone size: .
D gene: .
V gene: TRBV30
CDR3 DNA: TGTGCCTGGAGTGTACGGGAGTCACCCCTCCACTTT
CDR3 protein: CAWSVRESPLHF

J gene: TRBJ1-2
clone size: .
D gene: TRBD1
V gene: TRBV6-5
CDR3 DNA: TGTGCCAGCAGTTACGGGGGACAGGGGGCGGAAGGCTACACCTTC
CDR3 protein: CASSYGGQGAEGYTF

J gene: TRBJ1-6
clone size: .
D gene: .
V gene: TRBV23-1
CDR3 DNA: TGCGCCAGCAGTCGGAAGGCAGGGGCTGACTTT
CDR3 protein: CASSRKAGADF

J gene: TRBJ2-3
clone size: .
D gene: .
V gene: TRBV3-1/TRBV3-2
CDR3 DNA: TGTGCCAGCAGCCTCATTAGGGGCGATACGCAGTATTTT
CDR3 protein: CASSLIRGDTQYF

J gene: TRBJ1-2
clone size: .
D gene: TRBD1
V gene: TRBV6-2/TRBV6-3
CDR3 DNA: TGTGCCAGCAGTTATGACAGGGCCTATGGCTACACCTTC
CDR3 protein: CASSYDRAYGYTF

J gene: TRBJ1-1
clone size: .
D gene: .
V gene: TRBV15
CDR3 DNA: TGTGCCACCAGCAGAGGGGGGGTGGGTAACACTGAAGCTTTCTTT
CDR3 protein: CATSRGGVGNTEAFF

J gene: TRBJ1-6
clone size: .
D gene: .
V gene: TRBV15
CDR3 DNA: TGTGCCACCAGCGTAGAGGATTCACCCCTCCACTTT
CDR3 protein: CATSVEDSPLHF

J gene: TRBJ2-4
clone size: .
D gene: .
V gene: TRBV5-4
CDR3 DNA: TGTGCCAGCAGCTTAGGCGGGGCCAAAAACATTCAGTACTTC
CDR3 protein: CASSLGGAKNIQYF

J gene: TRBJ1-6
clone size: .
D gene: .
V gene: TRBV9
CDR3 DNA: TGTGCCAGCAGCGTGGGCAGTCATAATTCACCCCTCCACTTT
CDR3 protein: CASSVGSHNSPLHF

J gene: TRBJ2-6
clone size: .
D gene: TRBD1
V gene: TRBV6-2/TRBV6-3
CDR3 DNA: TGTGCCAGCAGTTCGGGACAGGTCATGGGGGCCAACGTCCTGACTTTC
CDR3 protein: CASSSGQVMGANVLTF

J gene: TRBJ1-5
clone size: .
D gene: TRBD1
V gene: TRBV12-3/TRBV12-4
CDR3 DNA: TGTGCCAGCAGGGGACAGGGGGATCAGCCCCAGCATTTT
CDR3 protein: CASRGQGDQPQHF

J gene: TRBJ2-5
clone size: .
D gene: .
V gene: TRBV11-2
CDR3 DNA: TGTGCCAGCAGCTTAGATCGGGGGGAGACCCAGTACTTC
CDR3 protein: CASSLDRGETQYF

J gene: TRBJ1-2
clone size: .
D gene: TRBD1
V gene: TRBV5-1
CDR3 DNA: TGCGCCAGCAGCTGGGGACAGGGGGCTAACTATGGCTACACCTTC
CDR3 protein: CASSWGQGANYGYTF

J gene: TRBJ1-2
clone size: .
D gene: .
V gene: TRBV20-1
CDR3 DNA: TGCAGTGCTCGAGGGGCCTATGGCTACACCTTC
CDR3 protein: CSARGAYGYTF

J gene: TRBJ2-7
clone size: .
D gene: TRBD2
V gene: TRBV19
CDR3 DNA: TGTGCCAGTAGTCCAGCGGGGGGGCAATACGAGCAGTACTTC
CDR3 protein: CASSPAGGQYEQYF

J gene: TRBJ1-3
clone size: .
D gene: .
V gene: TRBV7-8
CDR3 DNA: TGTGCCAGCAGCTTAATGCTGGGGCCCAGCTCTGGAAACACCATATATTTT
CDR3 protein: CASSLMLGPSSGNTIYF

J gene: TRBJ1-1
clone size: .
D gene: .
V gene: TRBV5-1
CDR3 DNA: TGCGCCAGCAGCTTGGCACTAGGGAACACTGAAGCTTTCTTT
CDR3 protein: CASSLALGNTEAFF

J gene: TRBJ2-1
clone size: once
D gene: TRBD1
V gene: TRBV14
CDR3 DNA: TGTGCCAGCAGCCCGACAGGGGGCAATGAGCAGTTCTTC
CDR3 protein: CASSPTGGNEQFF

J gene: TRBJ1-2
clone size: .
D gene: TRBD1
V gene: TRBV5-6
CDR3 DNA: TGTGCCAGCAGCATTCGGACAGGGGCCCTCCTCCGCGGCTATGGCTACACCTTC
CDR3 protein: CASSIRTGALLRGYGYTF

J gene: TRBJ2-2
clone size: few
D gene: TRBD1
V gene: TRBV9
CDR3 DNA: TGTGCCAGCAGCCCAACTCAGGGGGCTTGGACCGGGGAGCTGTTTTTT
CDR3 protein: CASSPTQGAWTGELFF